This T cell receptor (beta chain) is drawn from a study of stem cell transplantation in POMP-related autoinflammatory disease. Study-wide context: Hypothesis: faulty thymoproteasomes impair CD8+ T-cell selection, skewing TRB repertoires. Through one year post-transplant, neutrophils and platelets were 100% of graft donor origin.

A remark on this clone: The antigen is unknown.

Trimming at V came to 4 bases and at J to 3 bases, leaving 5 bases not matched to a gene. Germline lookup yields CDR1 LGHDT and CDR2 YNNKEL (reference sequence). This CDR3 spans 15 amino acids. Produced via immunoSEQ multiplex PCR; TCRdb's table is partial and in-frame only. The table has some 70,000 clones, more than 75% seen once. The study's findings and limits: Patients with PRAID showed a restricted number of unique TRB V-J gene pairings.

PRAID featured immunodeficiency plus autoinflammation. This chain connects TRBV3-1 (or the pseudogene TRBV3-2) to TRBJ2-7; 11 positions agree with TRBD2. The receptor's source is a human patient with POMP-related autoinflammation and immune dysregulation (PRAID). Some T cells may be graft donor cells. The sample was CD4+ T cells from PBMCs, taken after stem cell transplantation. In nucleotides, the CDR3 is TGTGCCAGCAGCCCTACTAGCGGGAGCGGCTACGAGCAGTACTTC. It is translated as CASSPTSGSGYEQYF.